A selection of T cell receptor beta chains follows, all from one sample in a study of somatic mutations in cytotoxic T cells in rheumatoid arthritis. TCRdb keeps only in-frame clones here, not all; method: immunoSEQ multiplex PCR. This table has about 15,000 clones, about 81% appearing once. Sequenced material: CD8+ T cells sorted from blood. All receptors come from an adult with rheumatoid arthritis. The CDR3 runs from the conserved cysteine through the conserved F or W. The order of the fields is V gene, D gene, J gene, clone size, CDR3 DNA, CDR3 protein. D genes are given only for firm matches. Rows give clone size only sometimes, using once, few, many, or a class for an expanded clone.

v_call: TRBV28
d_call: TRBD1
j_call: TRBJ2-2
clone_size: -
cdr3_nt: TGTGCCAGCAGCCCGACAGGGGGCACCGGGGAGCTGTTTTTT
cdr3_aa: CASSPTGGTGELFF

v_call: TRBV6-1
d_call: -
j_call: TRBJ2-7
clone_size: -
cdr3_nt: TGTGCCAGCAGTGCGGGACACTCCTACGAGCAGTACTTC
cdr3_aa: CASSAGHSYEQYF

v_call: TRBV30
d_call: -
j_call: TRBJ2-5
clone_size: -
cdr3_nt: TGTGCCTGCAATCCGGGGGCCGGCGCCCTGAAAGAGACCCAGTACTTC
cdr3_aa: CACNPGAGALKETQYF

v_call: TRBV7-6
d_call: TRBD2
j_call: TRBJ2-1
clone_size: -
cdr3_nt: TGTGCCAGCAGCTTAGTGGTGGCGGGGGGGCTAAATGAGCAGTTCTTC
cdr3_aa: CASSLVVAGGLNEQFF

v_call: TRBV5-1
d_call: TRBD1
j_call: TRBJ1-3
clone_size: -
cdr3_nt: TGCGCCAGCAGCTACACAGGGGGCGAATCTGGAAACACCATATATTTT
cdr3_aa: CASSYTGGESGNTIYF

v_call: TRBV11-2
d_call: TRBD1
j_call: TRBJ1-1
clone_size: -
cdr3_nt: TGTGCCAGCAGCTTAGATCTGGCAGGGGGCGCGGACACTGAAGCTTTCTTT
cdr3_aa: CASSLDLAGGADTEAFF

v_call: TRBV18
d_call: TRBD1
j_call: TRBJ1-6
clone_size: -
cdr3_nt: TGTGCCAGCTCACCGGACAGGGGGCTTCGATGGAATTCACCCCTCCACTTT
cdr3_aa: CASSPDRGLRWNSPLHF

v_call: TRBV4-1
d_call: -
j_call: TRBJ1-1
clone_size: -
cdr3_nt: TGCGCCAGCAGCCAAGTTGGGGGAGTCGGCACTGAAGCTTTCTTT
cdr3_aa: CASSQVGGVGTEAFF

v_call: TRBV7-8
d_call: TRBD2
j_call: TRBJ2-3
clone_size: -
cdr3_nt: TGTGCCAGCAGCCCGCTGGGGGGGGAGATTGATACGCAGTATTTT
cdr3_aa: CASSPLGGEIDTQYF

v_call: TRBV5-1
d_call: -
j_call: TRBJ1-1
clone_size: once
cdr3_nt: TGCGCCAGCAGCAGAATAGGCACTGAAGCTTTCTTT
cdr3_aa: CASSRIGTEAFF

v_call: TRBV5-8
d_call: TRBD1
j_call: TRBJ2-3
clone_size: -
cdr3_nt: TGTGCCAGCAGCTCAGGGGGTTCTAGCACAGATACGCAGTATTTT
cdr3_aa: CASSSGGSSTDTQYF

v_call: TRBV10-3
d_call: TRBD1
j_call: TRBJ1-2
clone_size: -
cdr3_nt: TGTGCCATTGGGACAGAGAAAACGGTAACCTATGGCTACACCTTC
cdr3_aa: CAIGTEKTVTYGYTF

v_call: TRBV27
d_call: -
j_call: TRBJ1-5
clone_size: -
cdr3_nt: TGTGCCAGCAGTTTAGAAAGGGGAAGCAATCAGCCCCAGCATTTT
cdr3_aa: CASSLERGSNQPQHF

v_call: TRBV9
d_call: TRBD2
j_call: TRBJ2-1
clone_size: -
cdr3_nt: TGTGCCAGCAGCGCAAACTCTGGGACTAGCAGAAATGAGCAGTTCTTC
cdr3_aa: CASSANSGTSRNEQFF

v_call: TRBV6-1
d_call: -
j_call: TRBJ1-1
clone_size: -
cdr3_nt: TGTGCCAGCAGTGAAGTGTGGGGGATGAACACTGAAGCTTTCTTT
cdr3_aa: CASSEVWGMNTEAFF

v_call: TRBV7-9
d_call: TRBD1
j_call: TRBJ2-7
clone_size: -
cdr3_nt: TGTGCCAGCAGCTTCGGGACAGCCCTTAACGAGCAGTACTTC
cdr3_aa: CASSFGTALNEQYF

v_call: TRBV19
d_call: -
j_call: TRBJ1-5
clone_size: -
cdr3_nt: TGTGCCAGTAGTCCATACGACGCGGGGGATCAGCCCCAGCATTTT
cdr3_aa: CASSPYDAGDQPQHF

v_call: TRBV28
d_call: -
j_call: TRBJ2-3
clone_size: -
cdr3_nt: TGTGCCAGCAGTTTAGGGGGGACCCACACAGATACGCAGTATTTT
cdr3_aa: CASSLGGTHTDTQYF

v_call: TRBV11-2
d_call: -
j_call: TRBJ2-3
clone_size: -
cdr3_nt: TGTGCCAGCAGCTTAACCGGGATGACGACAGATACGCAGTATTTT
cdr3_aa: CASSLTGMTTDTQYF

v_call: TRBV18
d_call: TRBD1
j_call: TRBJ2-5
clone_size: -
cdr3_nt: TGTGCCAGCTCACCACCGGGACAGGGGGCGCCTCCCCAAGAGACCCAGTACTTC
cdr3_aa: CASSPPGQGAPPQETQYF

v_call: TRBV30
d_call: TRBD1
j_call: TRBJ2-1
clone_size: few
cdr3_nt: TGTGCCTGGAGTGCCACAGGGGTTGAGCAGTTCTTC
cdr3_aa: CAWSATGVEQFF

v_call: TRBV2
d_call: -
j_call: TRBJ2-1
clone_size: -
cdr3_nt: TGTGCCAGCAGTGATCGGCAGGGCTACAATGAGCAGTTCTTC
cdr3_aa: CASSDRQGYNEQFF

v_call: TRBV2
d_call: -
j_call: TRBJ2-1
clone_size: -
cdr3_nt: TGTGCCAGCAGGACGGCCAATGAGCAGTTCTTC
cdr3_aa: CASRTANEQFF

v_call: TRBV9
d_call: -
j_call: TRBJ1-5
clone_size: -
cdr3_nt: TGTGCCAGCAGCGTAGACCTGGCAACACCGCCCCAGCATTTT
cdr3_aa: CASSVDLATPPQHF

v_call: TRBV5-4
d_call: -
j_call: TRBJ2-1
clone_size: -
cdr3_nt: TGTGCCAGCAGCCCAACGGACTACAATGAGCAGTTCTTC
cdr3_aa: CASSPTDYNEQFF

v_call: TRBV27
d_call: -
j_call: TRBJ1-4
clone_size: -
cdr3_nt: TGTGCCAGCAGTTACGGGCCCAAATGGGAAAAACTGTTTTTT
cdr3_aa: CASSYGPKWEKLFF

v_call: TRBV13
d_call: -
j_call: TRBJ1-1
clone_size: -
cdr3_nt: TGTGCCAGCAGCACCCGGGCTTGGAGGGACACTGAAGCTTTCTTT
cdr3_aa: CASSTRAWRDTEAFF

v_call: TRBV30
d_call: -
j_call: TRBJ1-1
clone_size: -
cdr3_nt: TGTGCCTGGAGCCTAAATGGGGCAGCTGAAGCTTTCTTT
cdr3_aa: CAWSLNGAAEAFF

v_call: TRBV19
d_call: -
j_call: TRBJ1-1
clone_size: -
cdr3_nt: TGTGCCAGTAGGGATGTTGAAGCTTTCTTT
cdr3_aa: CASRDVEAFF

v_call: TRBV7-9
d_call: -
j_call: TRBJ2-2
clone_size: -
cdr3_nt: TGTGCCAGCAGTAAGACGGGATTGCAGAACACCGGGGAGCTGTTTTTT
cdr3_aa: CASSKTGLQNTGELFF

v_call: TRBV5-3
d_call: -
j_call: TRBJ1-1
clone_size: -
cdr3_nt: TGTGCCAGAAGCCTATACTGTCTTGACAGGAACACTGAAGCTTTCTTT
cdr3_aa: CARSLYCLDRNTEAFF

v_call: TRBV6-5
d_call: -
j_call: TRBJ2-1
clone_size: -
cdr3_nt: TGTGCCAGCAGTTACCTGGGGCCGAGCTCCTACAATGAGCAGTTCTTC
cdr3_aa: CASSYLGPSSYNEQFF

v_call: TRBV5-1
d_call: -
j_call: TRBJ2-2
clone_size: -
cdr3_nt: TGCGCCAGCAGCTTGGTACCCCAGGTGGACACCGGGGAGCTGTTTTTT
cdr3_aa: CASSLVPQVDTGELFF

v_call: TRBV15
d_call: -
j_call: TRBJ2-7
clone_size: -
cdr3_nt: TGTGCCACCAGCACGTCCAGGGGGGGTTCCTACGAGCAGTACTTC
cdr3_aa: CATSTSRGGSYEQYF

v_call: TRBV13
d_call: -
j_call: TRBJ1-6
clone_size: -
cdr3_nt: TGTGCCAGCACCAGAGATGCTTCACCCCTCCACTTT
cdr3_aa: CASTRDASPLHF